This record concerns one T cell receptor beta chain sequence. Its specificity is not known. The germline V and J ends were trimmed by 5 bases and 0 bases, with 11 bases remaining between them. The germline V gene has CDR1 MNHEY and CDR2 SVGAGI. CDR3 size: 15 residues. Only in-frame clones appear in the TCRdb table, and some are missing; sequencing was by immunoSEQ multiplex PCR. Here the sample spans 46,000 or so clones, over 70% being singletons. The sample belongs to a study of memory B cells and T cells in multiple sclerosis. Study-wide findings and caveats: Compartments had unequal clone-set sizes, affecting shared clonotype counts.

CFSE-dim autoproliferating and CFSE-high non-proliferating T cells from unstimulated culture were sequenced separately. Some 50 million CFSE-labeled PBMCs were cultured six to eight days unstimulated, then replicate wells were pooled. The TCR was taken from a human donor with multiple sclerosis. The sample comprised PBMCs from blood kept in culture. The chain carries TRBV6-5 and TRBJ1-3; maybe TRBD1 (5 bases). CDR3 loop: CASSPRAYSGNTIYF. The DNA of the CDR3 is TGTGCCAGCAGTCCCAGGGCCTACTCTGGAAACACCATATATTTT.